This T cell receptor beta chain comes out of a study of OX40 agonist ivuxolimab in advanced cancers. Patients were ineligible given autoimmune disease history or systemic immunosuppression. Germline V gene lookup returns CDR1 SGHRS and CDR2 YFSETQ. The CDR3 covers 13 residues. Between the trimmed V and J ends, which lost 2 bases and 2 bases, there was a span of 5 bases. The method was immunoSEQ multiplex PCR; TCRdb's version includes in-frame clones alone and lacks a portion of them. Of 30,000 to 40,000 clones in the sample, about 84% were seen once. Specimen: CD4+ or CD8+ T cells sorted from blood, collected in a trial of the OX40 agonist ivuxolimab. This clonotype originated in an adult with an advanced solid tumor such as melanoma, head and neck, liver or kidney cancer. This rearrangement joins TRBV5-1 to TRBJ1-5; D perhaps matches TRBD1 (5 bases). The CDR3 sequence: CASSLQGNQPQHF. DNA of the CDR3: TGCGCCAGCAGCTTACAGGGCAATCAGCCCCAGCATTTT.